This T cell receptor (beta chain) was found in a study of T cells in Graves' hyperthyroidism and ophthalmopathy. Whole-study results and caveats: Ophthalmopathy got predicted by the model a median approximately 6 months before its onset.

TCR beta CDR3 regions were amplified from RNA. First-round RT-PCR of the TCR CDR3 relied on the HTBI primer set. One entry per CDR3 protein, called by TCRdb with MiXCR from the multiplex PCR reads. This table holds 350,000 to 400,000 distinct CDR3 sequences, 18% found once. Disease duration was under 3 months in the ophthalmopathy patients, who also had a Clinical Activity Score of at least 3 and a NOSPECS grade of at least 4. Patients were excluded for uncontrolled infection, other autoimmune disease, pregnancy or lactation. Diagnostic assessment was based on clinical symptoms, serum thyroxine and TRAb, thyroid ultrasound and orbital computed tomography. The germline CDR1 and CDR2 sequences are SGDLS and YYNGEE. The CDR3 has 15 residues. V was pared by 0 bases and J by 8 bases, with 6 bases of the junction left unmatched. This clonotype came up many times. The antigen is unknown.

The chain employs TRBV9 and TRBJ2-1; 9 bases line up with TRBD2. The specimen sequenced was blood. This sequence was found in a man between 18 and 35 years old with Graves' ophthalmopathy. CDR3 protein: CASSVAVAGAYEQFF. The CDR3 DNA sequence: TGTGCCAGCAGCGTAGCGGTAGCGGGGGCATATGAGCAGTTCTTC. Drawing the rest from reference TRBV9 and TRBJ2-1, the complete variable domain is DSGVTQTPKHLITATGQRVTLRCSPRSGDLSVYWYQQSLDQGLQFLIQYYNGEERAKGNILERFSAQQFPDLHSELNLSSLELGDSALYFCASSVAVAGAYEQFFGPGTRLTVL.